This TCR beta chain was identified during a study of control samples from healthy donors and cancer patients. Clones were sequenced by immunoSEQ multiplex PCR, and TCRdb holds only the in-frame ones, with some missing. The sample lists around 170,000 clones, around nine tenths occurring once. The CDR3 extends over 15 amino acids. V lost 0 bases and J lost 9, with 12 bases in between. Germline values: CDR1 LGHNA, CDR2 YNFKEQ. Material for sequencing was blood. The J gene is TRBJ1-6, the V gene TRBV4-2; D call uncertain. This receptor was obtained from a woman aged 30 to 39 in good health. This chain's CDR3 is CASSQDSRRGSPLHF. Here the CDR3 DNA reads TGTGCCAGCAGCCAAGACAGCCGTCGGGGTTCACCCCTCCACTTT.